This T cell receptor beta chain was sequenced during a study of cytotoxic CD8 clonotypes in ibrutinib-treated CLL. Germline V gene lookup returns CDR1 MGHRA and CDR2 YSYEKL. V lost 4 bases to trimming and J lost 0 bases, with 13 bases between them. The CDR3 is 15 amino acids. Here immunoSEQ multiplex PCR was the method, and the copy in TCRdb shows in-frame clones only, minus some. The sample includes more than 50,000 clones, roughly 50% of them seen just once. This TCR was recovered from a human donor with chronic lymphocytic leukemia. The chain couples TRBV4-1 to TRBJ2-7; possible D gene TRBD2, 6 bases. Sequences were derived from PBMCs, sampled after 12 months of ibrutinib treatment. The CDR3 region is CASSLEGRRSYEQYF. In DNA form, the CDR3 reads TGCGCCAGCAGCCTGGAGGGGCGGCGCTCCTACGAGCAGTACTTC.